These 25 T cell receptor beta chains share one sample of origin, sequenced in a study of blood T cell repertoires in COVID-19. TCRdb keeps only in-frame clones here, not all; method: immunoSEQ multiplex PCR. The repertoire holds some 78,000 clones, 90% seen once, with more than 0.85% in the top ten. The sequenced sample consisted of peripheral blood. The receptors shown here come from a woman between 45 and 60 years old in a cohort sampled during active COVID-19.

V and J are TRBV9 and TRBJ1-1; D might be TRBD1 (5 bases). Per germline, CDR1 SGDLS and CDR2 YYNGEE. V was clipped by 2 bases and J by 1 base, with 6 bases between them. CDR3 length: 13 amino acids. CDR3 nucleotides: TGTGCCAGCAGCGTCCAGGGGAACACTGAAGCTTTCTTT. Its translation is CASSVQGNTEAFF.

CDR3 in amino acids: CASSLGTGEDYGYTF. CDR3 coding DNA: TGCGCCAGCAGCTTGGGGACAGGGGAGGACTATGGCTACACCTTC. This sequence joins TRBV5-1 and TRBJ1-2, with 9 bases matching TRBD1. The trim removed 0 bases at V and 3 bases at J, leaving 3 bases unmatched. CDR3 size: 15 residues. Germline values: CDR1 SGHRS, CDR2 YFSETQ. Complete variable domain (other parts from reference TRBV5-1 and TRBJ1-2): KAGVTQTPRYLIKTRGQQVTLSCSPISGHRSVSWYQQTPGQGLQFLFEYFSETQRNKGNFPGRFSGRQFSNSRSEMNVSTLELGDSALYLCASSLGTGEDYGYTFGSGTRLTVV.

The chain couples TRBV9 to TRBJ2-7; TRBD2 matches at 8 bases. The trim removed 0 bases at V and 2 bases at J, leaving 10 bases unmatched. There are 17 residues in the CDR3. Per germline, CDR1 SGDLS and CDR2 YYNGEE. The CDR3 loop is CASSVAANAGGTYEQYF. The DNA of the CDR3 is TGTGCCAGCAGCGTAGCAGCCAATGCGGGAGGCACCTACGAGCAGTACTTC.

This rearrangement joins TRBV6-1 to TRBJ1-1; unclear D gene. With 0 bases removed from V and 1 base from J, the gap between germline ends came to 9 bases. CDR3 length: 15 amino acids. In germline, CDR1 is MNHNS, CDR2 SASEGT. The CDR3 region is CASSEAATRNTEAFF. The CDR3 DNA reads TGTGCCAGCAGTGAAGCTGCGACAAGGAACACTGAAGCTTTCTTT.

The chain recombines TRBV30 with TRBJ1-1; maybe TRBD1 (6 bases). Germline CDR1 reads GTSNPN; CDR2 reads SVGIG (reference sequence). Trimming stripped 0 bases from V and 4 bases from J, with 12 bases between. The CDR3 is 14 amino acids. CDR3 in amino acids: CAWSVGGGGTEAFF. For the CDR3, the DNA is TGTGCCTGGAGTGTAGGGGGAGGGGGCACTGAAGCTTTCTTT.

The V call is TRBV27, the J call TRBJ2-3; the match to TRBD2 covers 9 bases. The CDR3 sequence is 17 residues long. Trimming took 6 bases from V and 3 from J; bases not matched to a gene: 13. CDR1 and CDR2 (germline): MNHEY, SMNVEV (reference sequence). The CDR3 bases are TGTGCCAGCAGCCTTATTCGGACTAGCGATAAGACAGATACGCAGTATTTT. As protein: CASSLIRTSDKTDTQYF.

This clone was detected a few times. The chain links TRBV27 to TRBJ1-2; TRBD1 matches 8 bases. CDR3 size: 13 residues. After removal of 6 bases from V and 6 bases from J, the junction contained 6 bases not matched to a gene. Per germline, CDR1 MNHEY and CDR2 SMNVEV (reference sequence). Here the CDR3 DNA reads TGTGCCAGCAGCCTAACAGGGGGTAATGGCTACACCTTC. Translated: CASSLTGGNGYTF.

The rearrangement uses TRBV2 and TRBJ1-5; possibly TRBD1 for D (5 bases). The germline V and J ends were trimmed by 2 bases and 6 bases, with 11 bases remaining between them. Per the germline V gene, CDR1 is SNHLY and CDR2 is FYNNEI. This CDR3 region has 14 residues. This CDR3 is CASSERQGGQPQHF. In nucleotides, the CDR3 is TGTGCCAGCAGTGAAAGGCAGGGAGGTCAGCCCCAGCATTTT.

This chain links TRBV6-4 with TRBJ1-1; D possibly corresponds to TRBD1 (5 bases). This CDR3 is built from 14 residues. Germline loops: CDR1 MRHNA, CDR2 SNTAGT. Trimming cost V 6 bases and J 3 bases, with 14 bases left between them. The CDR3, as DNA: TGTGCCAGCAGATGGGCCCCGGGGGACACTGAAGCTTTCTTT. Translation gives CASRWAPGDTEAFF.

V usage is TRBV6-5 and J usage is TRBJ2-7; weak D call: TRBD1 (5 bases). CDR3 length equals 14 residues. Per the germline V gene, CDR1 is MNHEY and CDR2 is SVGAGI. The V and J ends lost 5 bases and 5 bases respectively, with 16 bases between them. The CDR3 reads CASSTTDTWDEQYF. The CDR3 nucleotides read TGTGCCAGCAGTACCACGGACACCTGGGACGAGCAGTACTTC.

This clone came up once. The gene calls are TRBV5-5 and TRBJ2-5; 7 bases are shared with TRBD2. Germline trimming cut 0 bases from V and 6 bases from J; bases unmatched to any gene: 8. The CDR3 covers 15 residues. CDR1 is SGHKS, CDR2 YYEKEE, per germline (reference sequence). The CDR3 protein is CASSLEPGRGKTQYF. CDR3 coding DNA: TGTGCCAGCAGCTTGGAGCCAGGGCGGGGGAAGACCCAGTACTTC.

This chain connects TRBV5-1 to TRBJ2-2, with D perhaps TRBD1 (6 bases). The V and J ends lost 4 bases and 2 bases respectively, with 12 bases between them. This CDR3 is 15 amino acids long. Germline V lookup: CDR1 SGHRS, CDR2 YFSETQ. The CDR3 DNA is TGCGCCAGCAGCCCCGGGACACAAAACACCGGGGAGCTGTTTTTT. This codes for CASSPGTQNTGELFF.

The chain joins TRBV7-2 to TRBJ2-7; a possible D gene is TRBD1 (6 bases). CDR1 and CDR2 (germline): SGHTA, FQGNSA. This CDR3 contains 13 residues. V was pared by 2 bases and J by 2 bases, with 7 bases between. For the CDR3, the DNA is TGTGCCAGCAGCTTAACAGGGACCTACGAGCAGTACTTC. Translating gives CASSLTGTYEQYF.

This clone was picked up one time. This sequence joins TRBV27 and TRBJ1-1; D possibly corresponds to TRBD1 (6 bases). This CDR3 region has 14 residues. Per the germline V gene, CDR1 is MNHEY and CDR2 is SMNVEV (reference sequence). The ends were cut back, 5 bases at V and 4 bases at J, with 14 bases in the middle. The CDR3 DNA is TGTGCCAGCAGTGTGGGCCTAGGGGGCACTGAAGCTTTCTTT. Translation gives CASSVGLGGTEAFF.

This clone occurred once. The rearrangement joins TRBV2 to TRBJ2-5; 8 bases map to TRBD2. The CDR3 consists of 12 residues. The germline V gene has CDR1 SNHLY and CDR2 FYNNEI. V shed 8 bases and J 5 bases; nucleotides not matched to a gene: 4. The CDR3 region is CASRGGGETQYF. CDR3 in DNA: TGTGCCAGCCGGGGGGGTGGCGAGACCCAGTACTTC.

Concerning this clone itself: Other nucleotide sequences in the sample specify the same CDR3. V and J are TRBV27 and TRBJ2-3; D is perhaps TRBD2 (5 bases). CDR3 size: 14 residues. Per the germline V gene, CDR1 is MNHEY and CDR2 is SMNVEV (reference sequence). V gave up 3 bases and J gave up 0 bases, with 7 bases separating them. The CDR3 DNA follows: TGTGCCAGCAGTTTGCGGGCGAGCACAGATACGCAGTATTTT. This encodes CASSLRASTDTQYF.

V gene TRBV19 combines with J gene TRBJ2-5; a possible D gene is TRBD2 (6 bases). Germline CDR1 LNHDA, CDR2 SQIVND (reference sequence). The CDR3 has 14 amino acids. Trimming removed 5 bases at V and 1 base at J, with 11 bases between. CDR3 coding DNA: TGTGCCAGTAGTGGAGGGTACCCCCAAGAGACCCAGTACTTC. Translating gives CASSGGYPQETQYF. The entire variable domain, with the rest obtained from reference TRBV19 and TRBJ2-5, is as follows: DGGITQSPKYLFRKEGQNVTLSCEQNLNHDAMYWYRQDPGQGLRLIYYSQIVNDFQKGDIAEGYSVSREKKESFPLTVTSAQKNPTAFYLCASSGGYPQETQYFGPGTRLLVL.

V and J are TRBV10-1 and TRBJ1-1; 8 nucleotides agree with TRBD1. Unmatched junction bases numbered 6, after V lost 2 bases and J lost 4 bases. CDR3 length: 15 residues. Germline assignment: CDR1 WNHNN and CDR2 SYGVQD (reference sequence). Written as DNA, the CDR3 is TGCGCCAGCAGTGAGGGACAGGGTATGGGCACTGAAGCTTTCTTT. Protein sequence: CASSEGQGMGTEAFF.

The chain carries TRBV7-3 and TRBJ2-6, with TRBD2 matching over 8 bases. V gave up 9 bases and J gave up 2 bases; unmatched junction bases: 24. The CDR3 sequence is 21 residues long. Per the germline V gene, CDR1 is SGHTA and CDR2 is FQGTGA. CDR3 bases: TGTGCCAGTTTCATGACCCCCGATGTCACGGGAGGGCCAACTGGGGCCAACGTCCTGACTTTC. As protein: CASFMTPDVTGGPTGANVLTF.

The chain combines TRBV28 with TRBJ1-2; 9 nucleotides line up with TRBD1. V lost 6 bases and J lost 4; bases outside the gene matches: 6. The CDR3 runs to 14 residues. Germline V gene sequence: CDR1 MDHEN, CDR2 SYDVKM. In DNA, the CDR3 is TGTGCCAGCAGACGGACAGGGGCCGTCTATGGCTACACCTTC. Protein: CASRRTGAVYGYTF.

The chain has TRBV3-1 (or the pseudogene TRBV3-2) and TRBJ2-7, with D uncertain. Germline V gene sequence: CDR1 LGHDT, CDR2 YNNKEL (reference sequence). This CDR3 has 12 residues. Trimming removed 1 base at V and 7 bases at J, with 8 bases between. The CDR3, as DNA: TGTGCCAGCAGCCAAGCGAGTGGTGAGCAGTACTTC. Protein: CASSQASGEQYF.

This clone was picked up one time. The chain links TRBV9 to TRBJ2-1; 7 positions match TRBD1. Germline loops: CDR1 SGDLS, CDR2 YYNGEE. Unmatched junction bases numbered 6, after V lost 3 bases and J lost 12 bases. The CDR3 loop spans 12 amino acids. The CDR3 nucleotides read TGTGCCAGCAGCGCAGACAGGGACGCGCAGTTCTTC. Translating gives CASSADRDAQFF.

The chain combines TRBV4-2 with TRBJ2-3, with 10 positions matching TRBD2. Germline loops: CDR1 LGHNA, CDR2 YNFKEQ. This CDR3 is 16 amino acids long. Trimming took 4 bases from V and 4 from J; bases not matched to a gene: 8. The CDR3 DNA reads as TGTGCCAGCAGCCTCCTAGCGGGAGAGGGGGCAGATACGCAGTATTTT. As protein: CASSLLAGEGADTQYF.

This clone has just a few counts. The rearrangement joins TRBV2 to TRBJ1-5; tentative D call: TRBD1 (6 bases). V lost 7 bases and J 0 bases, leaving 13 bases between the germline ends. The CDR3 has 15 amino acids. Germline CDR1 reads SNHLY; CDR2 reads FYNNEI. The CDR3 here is CASKVQGHSNQPQHF. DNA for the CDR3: TGTGCCAGCAAGGTCCAGGGGCATAGCAATCAGCCCCAGCATTTT.

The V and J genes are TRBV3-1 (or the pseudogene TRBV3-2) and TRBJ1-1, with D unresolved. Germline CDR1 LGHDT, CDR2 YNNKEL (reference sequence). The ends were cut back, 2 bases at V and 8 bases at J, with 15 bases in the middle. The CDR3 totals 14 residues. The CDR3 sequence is CASSQPTRAGEAFF. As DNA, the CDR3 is TGTGCCAGCAGCCAACCTACGCGGGCAGGCGAAGCTTTCTTT.